Shown below are 22 T cell receptor beta chains from a single sample sequenced in a study of blood T cell repertoires in COVID-19. The assay was immunoSEQ multiplex PCR, and TCRdb's table has in-frame clones only and misses some. The table shows some 510,000 clones, with approximately 90% occurring only once. Material for sequencing was PBMCs or T cells enriched from blood (not recorded which). The receptors come from a woman between 35 and 50 years old who had recovered from COVID-19.

The chain is built from TRBV6-2 or TRBV6-3 and TRBJ2-2; D might be TRBD1 (5 bases). V was shortened by 2 bases and J by 7 bases, with 11 bases between the two germline ends. The length of the CDR3 is 14 residues. In germline, CDR1 is MNHEY, CDR2 SVGEGT. CDR3 nucleotides: TGTGCCAGCAGTTACCTTCAGGGAAACGGGGAGCTGTTTTTT. This gives the protein CASSYLQGNGELFF.

In this sample, this clone turned up a few times. V gene TRBV7-2 combines with J gene TRBJ1-2, with D uncertain. The CDR3 is 15 amino acids. Germline values: CDR1 SGHTA, CDR2 FQGNSA. Deletions cut 1 base from V and 1 base from J, with 10 bases between. The chain's CDR3 is CASSLVAENNYGYTF. CDR3 sequence (DNA): TGTGCCAGCAGCTTAGTTGCGGAGAATAACTATGGCTACACCTTC.

The genes are TRBV5-4 and TRBJ2-2; 12 bases align to TRBD2. V lost 5 bases, J lost 4 bases, and 6 bases stayed unmatched. The CDR3 has 16 residues. The germline V gene has CDR1 SGHNT and CDR2 YYREEE (reference sequence). The CDR3 loop reads CASRMMGLAGTGELFF. DNA for the CDR3: TGTGCCAGCAGGATGATGGGACTAGCGGGCACCGGGGAGCTGTTTTTT.

This clone was counted a single time. Other DNA sequences in this sample translate to the same CDR3. The chain uses TRBV5-1 and TRBJ1-5, with D uncertain. The CDR3 length is 14 residues. The V and J ends lost 0 bases and 4 bases respectively, with 8 bases between them. Germline CDR1 SGHRS, CDR2 YFSETQ. The DNA of the CDR3 is TGCGCCAGCAGCTTGGACAGTAATAATCAGCCCCAGCATTTT. Translated: CASSLDSNNQPQHF.

The rearrangement uses TRBV7-2 and TRBJ2-3; D unclear. Trimming removed 6 bases from V and 2 bases from J, with 9 bases in between. Germline CDR1 and CDR2: SGHTA and FQGNSA. The CDR3 runs to 13 residues. CDR3 sequence reads: CASSPSPTDTQYF. Written as DNA, the CDR3 is TGTGCCAGCAGTCCTTCCCCCACAGATACGCAGTATTTT.

Concerning this clone itself: The sample has other DNA sequences that encode this CDR3 too. The V call is TRBV19, the J call TRBJ2-2; 9 bases match TRBD1. V shed 4 bases and J 3 bases; nucleotides not matched to a gene: 0. The germline gives CDR1 LNHDA, CDR2 SQIVND (reference sequence). The CDR3 has 14 residues. In nucleotides, the CDR3 is TGTGCCAGTAGTAGGACAGGGGACACCGGGGAGCTGTTTTTT. This sequence encodes CASSRTGDTGELFF. Supplemented by reference TRBV19 and TRBJ2-2, the full variable domain reads DGGITQSPKYLFRKEGQNVTLSCEQNLNHDAMYWYRQDPGQGLRLIYYSQIVNDFQKGDIAEGYSVSREKKESFPLTVTSAQKNPTAFYLCASSRTGDTGELFFGEGSRLTVL.

CDR3 bases: TGTGCCAGCTCACCATACCGGGACTACGAAGAGACCCAGTACTTC. Translated: CASSPYRDYEETQYF. This rearrangement joins TRBV18 to TRBJ2-5; 7 bases are a match to TRBD2. CDR1 KGHSH and CDR2 LQKENI come from the germline V gene. CDR3 length: 15 amino acids. The ends lost 2 bases at V and 3 bases at J; junction bases unmatched: 6.

The chain uses TRBV21-1 and TRBJ2-7; TRBD2 is the table's D call and was not checked against the DNA. TRBV21-1 is reported as a pseudogene. The CDR3 contains 16 residues. CDR3 protein: CASSNPSSGVGKEQYF. CDR3 DNA: TGTGCCAGCAGCAACCCTTCCTCGGGGGTAGGTAAGGAGCAGTACTTC.

The chain recombines TRBV10-1 with TRBJ2-2, with 11 nucleotides matching TRBD1. The trim removed 6 bases at V and 5 bases at J, leaving 8 bases unmatched. The CDR3 runs to 16 residues. CDR1 and CDR2 from the germline V gene are WNHNN and SYGVQD (reference sequence). CDR3 in DNA: TGCGCCAGCAGGCCCGGACAGGGGGCCTTGACCGGGGAGCTGTTTTTT. It codes for CASRPGQGALTGELFF.

CDR3 DNA: TGCGCCAGCAGCGGCACACCTCACTACGAGCAGTACTTC. The encoded protein is CASSGTPHYEQYF. The J gene is TRBJ2-7, the V gene TRBV5-1; no clear D. V lost 4 bases to trimming and J lost 3 bases, with 11 bases between them. This CDR3 has 13 amino acids. The germline V gene has CDR1 SGHRS and CDR2 YFSETQ.

The chain employs TRBV6-1 and TRBJ2-1; a weak D match, TRBD2 (5 bases). V lost 2 bases and J 3 bases, leaving 14 bases between the germline ends. Looked up from germline, CDR1 is MNHNS and CDR2 is SASEGT. This CDR3 region has 16 residues. The CDR3 sequence: CASSEYSATNYNEQFF. In nucleotides, the CDR3 is TGTGCCAGCAGTGAATATAGCGCTACCAACTACAATGAGCAGTTCTTC.

The chain is built from TRBV10-2 and TRBJ1-1; TRBD1 is a possible D gene (5 bases). Trimming removed 8 bases at V and 6 bases at J, with 22 bases between. The CDR3 totals 15 residues. Germline CDR1 is WSHSY and CDR2 is SAAADI. The CDR3 region has the DNA TGCGCCAGCCTACCCCCGACGCAGGGCGGGGCTGAAGCTTTCTTT. It codes for CASLPPTQGGAEAFF.

Of note for this clone: The same CDR3 also results from other DNA sequences found in this sample. J is TRBJ1-2 and V is TRBV10-1, with D tentatively TRBD1 (5 bases). Germline-derived CDR1 and CDR2 are WNHNN and SYGVQD (reference sequence). The CDR3 is 13 residues long. V lost 5 bases and J lost 3, with 10 bases in between. CDR3 residues: CASSRDRDYGYTF. CDR3 bases: TGCGCCAGCAGTAGAGACAGAGACTATGGCTACACCTTC.

This chain uses TRBV6-1 with TRBJ2-3, with D tentatively TRBD2 (5 bases). CDR1 is MNHNS and CDR2 is SASEGT in the germline V gene. There are 15 residues in the CDR3. V was shortened by 2 bases and J by 4 bases, with 13 bases between the two germline ends. For the CDR3, the DNA is TGTGCCAGCAGTGAATATCGGGGTGGATCAGATACGCAGTATTTT. It specifies CASSEYRGGSDTQYF.

On this clone itself: Additional DNA sequences in this sample encode the identical CDR3. J is TRBJ2-7 and V is TRBV10-1; D is perhaps TRBD2 (5 bases). The CDR3 consists of 13 residues. Germline V gene lookup returns CDR1 WNHNN and CDR2 SYGVQD (reference sequence). Trimming took off 2 bases at V and 3 bases at J, with 8 bases between the two ends. CDR3 DNA sequence: TGCGCCAGCAGTGAGCAAGGGAGCTACGAGCAGTACTTC. Its translation: CASSEQGSYEQYF.

The chain has TRBV4-3 and TRBJ1-2, with TRBD1 matching over 7 bases. Per the germline V gene, CDR1 is LGHNA and CDR2 is YSLEER. The CDR3 totals 16 residues. V shed 0 bases and J 4 bases; nucleotides not matched to a gene: 8. The CDR3 DNA sequence: TGCGCCAGCAGCCAAGAACTGAGGGGGCACTTCTATGGCTACACCTTC. Amino acids: CASSQELRGHFYGYTF.

The CDR3: CAWSVLGTGNEQFF. The CDR3 DNA reads TGTGCCTGGAGTGTCCTAGGGACAGGCAATGAGCAGTTCTTC. The J gene is TRBJ2-1, the V gene TRBV30; 8 bases agree with TRBD1. CDR1 GTSNPN and CDR2 SVGIG come from the germline V gene (reference sequence). The CDR3 length is 14 residues. Trimming at V came to 0 bases and at J to 6 bases, leaving 4 bases not matched to a gene.

As DNA, the CDR3 is TGTGCCAGCAGTGACTCAAGGGACAGGGTCATGGGCAATGAGCAGTTCTTC. It encodes CASSDSRDRVMGNEQFF. The chain recombines TRBV6-4 with TRBJ2-1, with 9 bases identical to TRBD1. With V trimmed by 0 bases and J by 6 bases, 9 bases remained unmatched. The CDR3 runs to 17 residues. CDR1 and CDR2 (germline): MRHNA, SNTAGT.

CDR3 loop: CASSLETGLAGYNEQFF. CDR3 nucleotide sequence: TGTGCCAGCAGTTTAGAAACAGGTCTAGCGGGGTACAATGAGCAGTTCTTC. The chain uses TRBV27 and TRBJ2-1; 9 nucleotides match TRBD2. This CDR3 spans 17 amino acids. After removal of 2 bases from V and 4 bases from J, the junction contained 9 bases not matched to a gene. Germline-derived CDR1 and CDR2 are MNHEY and SMNVEV (reference sequence).

Written as DNA, the CDR3 is TGTGCCAGCAGCTTAGAGTTCGCCGGGGGTAGCGGTTACACCTTC. Its protein product is CASSLEFAGGSGYTF. This chain joins TRBV7-9 and TRBJ1-2; D might be TRBD1 (5 bases). The CDR3 contains 15 residues. Deletions cut 1 base from V and 11 bases from J, with 20 bases between. Per germline, CDR1 SEHNR and CDR2 FQNEAQ (reference sequence).

The chain joins TRBV2 to TRBJ1-4; D is perhaps TRBD1 (6 bases). The CDR3 runs 15 residues. The germline V and J ends were trimmed by 3 bases and 7 bases, with 15 bases remaining between them. CDR1 is SNHLY, CDR2 FYNNEI, per germline. Here the CDR3 reads CASSEQGLDVEKLFF. The CDR3 DNA reads as TGTGCCAGCAGTGAGCAGGGGCTGGATGTTGAAAAACTGTTTTTT.

The V call is TRBV5-4, the J call TRBJ2-2; possible D gene TRBD2, 5 bases. The ends were cut back, 5 bases at V and 4 bases at J, with 18 bases in the middle. This CDR3 comprises 16 residues. CDR1 and CDR2 from the germline V gene are SGHNT and YYREEE (reference sequence). The CDR3 nucleotides read TGTGCCAGCAGGGACGGACCGACACGGGGCACCGGGGAGCTGTTTTTT. Protein product: CASRDGPTRGTGELFF.